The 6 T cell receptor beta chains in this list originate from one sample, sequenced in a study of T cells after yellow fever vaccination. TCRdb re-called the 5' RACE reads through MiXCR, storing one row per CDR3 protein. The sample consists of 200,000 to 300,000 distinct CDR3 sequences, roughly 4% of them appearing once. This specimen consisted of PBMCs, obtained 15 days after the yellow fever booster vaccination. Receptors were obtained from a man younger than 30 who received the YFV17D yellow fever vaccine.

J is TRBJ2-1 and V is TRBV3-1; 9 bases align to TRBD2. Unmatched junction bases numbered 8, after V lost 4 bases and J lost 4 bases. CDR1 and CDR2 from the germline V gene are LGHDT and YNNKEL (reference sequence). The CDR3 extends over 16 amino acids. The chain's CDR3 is CASSRKLAGLYNEQFF. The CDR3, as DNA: TGTGCCAGCAGCCGAAAACTAGCGGGCCTATACAATGAGCAGTTCTTC.

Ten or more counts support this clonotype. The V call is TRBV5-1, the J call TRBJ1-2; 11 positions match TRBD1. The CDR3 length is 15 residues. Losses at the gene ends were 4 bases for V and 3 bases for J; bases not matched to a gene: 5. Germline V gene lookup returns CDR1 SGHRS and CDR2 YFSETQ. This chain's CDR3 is CASSPGQGAYYGYTF. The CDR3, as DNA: TGCGCCAGCAGCCCTGGACAGGGGGCTTACTATGGCTACACCTTC.

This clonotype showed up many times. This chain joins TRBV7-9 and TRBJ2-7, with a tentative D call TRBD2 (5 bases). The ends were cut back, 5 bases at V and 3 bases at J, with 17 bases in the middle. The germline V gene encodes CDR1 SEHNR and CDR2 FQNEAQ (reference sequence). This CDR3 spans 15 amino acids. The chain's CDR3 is CASSIPGETLYEQYF. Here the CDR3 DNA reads TGTGCCAGCAGCATCCCCGGGGAGACACTCTACGAGCAGTACTTC.

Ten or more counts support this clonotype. The CDR3: CASSLGLGQATNEKLFF. The CDR3 coding sequence is TGTGCCAGCAGTTTGGGTTTAGGGCAGGCAACTAATGAAAAACTGTTTTTT. V gene TRBV12-3 or TRBV12-4 combines with J gene TRBJ1-4, with unresolved D. The CDR3 is made up of 17 amino acids. V was trimmed by 3 bases and J by 0 bases, leaving 14 bases between them.

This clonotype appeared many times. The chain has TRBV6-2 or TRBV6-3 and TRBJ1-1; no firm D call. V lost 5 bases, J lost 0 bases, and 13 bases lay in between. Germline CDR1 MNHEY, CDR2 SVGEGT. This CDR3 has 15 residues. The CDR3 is CASSRKGILNTEAFF. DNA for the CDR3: TGTGCCAGCAGTCGTAAAGGGATACTGAACACTGAAGCTTTCTTT.

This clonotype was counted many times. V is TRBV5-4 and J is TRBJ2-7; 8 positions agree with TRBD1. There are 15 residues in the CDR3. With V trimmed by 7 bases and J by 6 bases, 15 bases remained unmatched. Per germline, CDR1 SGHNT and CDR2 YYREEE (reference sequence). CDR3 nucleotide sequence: TGTGCCAGCGCAGGGGGCGTTCGGGATTCAGGCGAGCAGTACTTC. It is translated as CASAGGVRDSGEQYF.